The 8 T cell receptor beta chains listed next were all sequenced from one sample in a study of blood T cell repertoires in COVID-19 (dated by TCRdb to the early 2020s). Library preparation used the immunoSEQ multiplex PCR assay. TCRdb stores this immuneACCESS table with in-frame sequences only. Part of the clones is absent; in the studies checked, under half of the shortfall reflects unresolved V genes, and no reason is known for the rest. The sample table records fewer than 200,000 clones; around 80% of these occur just once. About 7.7% of the sample lies in the top ten. The sample comprised PBMCs or T cells enriched from blood (not recorded which). These TCRs come from a man aged 50 or older who had recovered from COVID-19.

The chain joins TRBV4-1 to TRBJ1-5; D call uncertain. The CDR3 is 16 residues long. Per germline, CDR1 MGHRA and CDR2 YSYEKL. Trimming took off 0 bases at V and 1 base at J, with 10 bases between the two ends. In nucleotides, the CDR3 is TGCGCCAGCAGCCAAGATCGGGGAATCAGCAATCAGCCCCAGCATTTT. Protein: CASSQDRGISNQPQHF.

V usage is TRBV12-5 and J usage is TRBJ2-3; TRBD2 matches at 7 bases. Germline V gene lookup returns CDR1 LGHNT and CDR2 FRNRAP. The V segment lost 2 bases and the J segment 5 bases; nucleotides outside the gene matches: 13. The CDR3 totals 17 residues. The CDR3 protein is CASGLRVLAGGGDTQYF. CDR3 DNA: TGTGCTAGTGGTTTGAGGGTACTAGCTGGGGGGGGAGATACGCAGTATTTT.

As DNA, the CDR3 is TGTGCCAGCAGTGAAGACAGGGTAGGCACTGAAGCTTTCTTT. It encodes CASSEDRVGTEAFF. The chain carries TRBV6-1 and TRBJ1-1, with D tentatively TRBD1 (6 bases). V was pared by 1 base and J by 4 bases, with 10 bases between. Germline loops: CDR1 MNHNS, CDR2 SASEGT. The CDR3 has 14 amino acids.

This clone was found a few times. The chain uses TRBV7-9 and TRBJ2-7, with D perhaps matching TRBD1 (5 bases). The CDR3 length is 14 residues. Trimming stripped 1 base from V and 4 bases from J, with 11 bases between. Germline V gene lookup returns CDR1 SEHNR and CDR2 FQNEAQ (reference sequence). CDR3 loop: CASSLGGRVYEQYF. In DNA, the CDR3 is TGTGCCAGCAGCTTAGGTGGCAGGGTTTACGAGCAGTACTTC.

The count of this clone is one. V and J are TRBV4-1 and TRBJ1-2; D gene unclear. The V and J ends lost 1 base and 4 bases respectively, with 13 bases between them. The length of the CDR3 is 15 residues. In germline, CDR1 is MGHRA, CDR2 YSYEKL. The CDR3 nucleotides are TGCGCCAGCAGCCAAGCTGGGCAGATCACCTATGGCTACACCTTC. Translating gives CASSQAGQITYGYTF.

The chain recombines TRBV5-1 with TRBJ1-1; 7 bases line up with TRBD1. Unmatched junction bases numbered 3, after V lost 0 bases and J lost 1 base. This CDR3 has 15 amino acids. Looked up from germline, CDR1 is SGHRS and CDR2 is YFSETQ. The CDR3 DNA is TGCGCCAGCAGCTTGGTCCCAGGGGGGAACACTGAAGCTTTCTTT. Protein: CASSLVPGGNTEAFF.

The chain links TRBV6-5 to TRBJ2-5; 12 bases match TRBD1. CDR3 size: 15 residues. V lost 7 bases, J lost 4 bases, and 7 bases stayed unmatched. Germline-derived CDR1 and CDR2 are MNHEY and SVGAGI. This chain's CDR3 is CASTGDRGQVETQYF. CDR3 DNA sequence: TGTGCCAGCACCGGGGACAGGGGGCAGGTAGAGACCCAGTACTTC.

A remark on this clone: Other DNA sequences in the sample encode the same CDR3. V usage is TRBV2 and J usage is TRBJ1-1; no clear D gene. From germline, CDR1 is SNHLY and CDR2 FYNNEI. The CDR3 extends over 13 amino acids. V was cut by 3 bases and J by 1 base, with 6 bases left in between. The CDR3 reads CASSELENTEAFF. DNA for the CDR3: TGTGCCAGCAGTGAGTTAGAGAACACTGAAGCTTTCTTT.